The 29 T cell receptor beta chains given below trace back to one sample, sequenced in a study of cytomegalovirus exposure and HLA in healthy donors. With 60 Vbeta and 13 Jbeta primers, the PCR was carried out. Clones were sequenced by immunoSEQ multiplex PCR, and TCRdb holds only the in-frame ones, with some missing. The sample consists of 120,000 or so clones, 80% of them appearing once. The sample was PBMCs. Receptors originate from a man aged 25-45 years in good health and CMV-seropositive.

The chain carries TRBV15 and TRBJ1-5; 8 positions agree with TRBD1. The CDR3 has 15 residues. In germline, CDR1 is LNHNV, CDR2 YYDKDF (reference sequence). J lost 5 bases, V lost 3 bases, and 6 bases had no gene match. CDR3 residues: CATSSDRGFDQPQHF. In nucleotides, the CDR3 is TGTGCCACCAGCAGTGACAGGGGATTTGATCAGCCCCAGCATTTT.

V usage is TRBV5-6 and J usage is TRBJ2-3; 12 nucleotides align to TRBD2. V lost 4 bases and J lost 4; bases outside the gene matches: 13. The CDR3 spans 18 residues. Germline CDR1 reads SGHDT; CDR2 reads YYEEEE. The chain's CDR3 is CASSRTWRTSGTADTQYF. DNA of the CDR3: TGTGCCAGCAGCCGTACATGGCGGACTAGCGGGACCGCAGATACGCAGTATTTT.

Written as DNA, the CDR3 is TGTGCCAGCTCTCTTCGACAGCTCGAGGAGCAGTACTTC. Its protein is CASSLRQLEEQYF. The chain links TRBV18 to TRBJ2-7; perhaps TRBD1 as D (5 bases). In germline, CDR1 is KGHSH, CDR2 LQKENI. V shed 6 bases and J shed 7 bases, with 16 bases lying between them. The CDR3 is made up of 13 amino acids.

The CDR3 coding sequence is TGTGCCAGCAGCTTAGGAGGGCTGGAGGGCTACACCTTC. This sequence encodes CASSLGGLEGYTF. The V call is TRBV7-3, the J call TRBJ1-2; D unresolved. Trimming took 2 bases from V and 8 from J, leaving 12 bases between them. Germline CDR1 reads SGHTA; CDR2 reads FQGTGA. This CDR3 contains 13 residues.

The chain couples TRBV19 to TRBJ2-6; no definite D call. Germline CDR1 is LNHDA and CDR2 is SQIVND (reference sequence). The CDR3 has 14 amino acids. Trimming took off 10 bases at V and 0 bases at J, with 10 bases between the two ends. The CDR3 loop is CATSQSSGANVLTF. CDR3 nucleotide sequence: TGTGCCACTTCACAGAGCTCTGGGGCCAACGTCCTGACTTTC.

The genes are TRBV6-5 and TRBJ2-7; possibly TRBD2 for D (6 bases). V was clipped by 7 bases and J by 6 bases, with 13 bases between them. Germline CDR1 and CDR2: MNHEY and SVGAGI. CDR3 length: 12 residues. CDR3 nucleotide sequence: TGTGCCAGCACCTCCGACGGGGGCGAGCAGTACTTC. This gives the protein CASTSDGGEQYF.

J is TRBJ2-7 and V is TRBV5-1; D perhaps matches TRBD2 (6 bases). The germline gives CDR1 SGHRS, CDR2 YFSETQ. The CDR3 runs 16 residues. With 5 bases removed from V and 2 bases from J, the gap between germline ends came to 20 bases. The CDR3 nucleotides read TGCGCCAGCAGTCACCAGACCAGACGGGGGACCTACGAGCAGTACTTC. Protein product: CASSHQTRRGTYEQYF.

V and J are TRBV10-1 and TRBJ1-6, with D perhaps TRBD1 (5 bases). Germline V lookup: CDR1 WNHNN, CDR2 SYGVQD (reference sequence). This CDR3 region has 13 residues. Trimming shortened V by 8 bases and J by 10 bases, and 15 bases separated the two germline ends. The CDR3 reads CASRNRGGSPLHF. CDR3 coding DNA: TGCGCCAGCCGGAATAGGGGAGGATCACCCCTCCACTTT.

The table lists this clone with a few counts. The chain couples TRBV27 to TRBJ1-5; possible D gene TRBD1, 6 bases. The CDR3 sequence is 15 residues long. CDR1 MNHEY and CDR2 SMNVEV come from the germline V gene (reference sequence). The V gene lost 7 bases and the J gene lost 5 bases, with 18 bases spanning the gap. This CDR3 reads CASNPGPTGHQPQHF. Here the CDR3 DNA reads TGTGCCAGCAACCCGGGACCTACAGGGCATCAGCCCCAGCATTTT.

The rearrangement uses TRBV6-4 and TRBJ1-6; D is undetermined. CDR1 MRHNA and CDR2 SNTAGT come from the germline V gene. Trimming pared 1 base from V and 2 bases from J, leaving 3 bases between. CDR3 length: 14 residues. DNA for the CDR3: TGTGCCAGCAGTGACTGGCCCTATAATTCACCCCTCCACTTT. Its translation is CASSDWPYNSPLHF.

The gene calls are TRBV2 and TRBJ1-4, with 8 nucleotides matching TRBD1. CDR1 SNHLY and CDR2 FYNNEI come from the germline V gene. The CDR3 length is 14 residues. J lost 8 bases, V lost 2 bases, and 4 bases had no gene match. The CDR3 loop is CASSELTGEEKLFF. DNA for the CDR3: TGTGCCAGCAGTGAATTGACAGGGGAAGAAAAACTGTTTTTT.

The CDR3 reads CASSLDSSYEQYF. The CDR3 DNA reads as TGTGCCAGCAGCTTAGACAGCTCCTACGAGCAGTACTTC. J is TRBJ2-7 and V is TRBV13, with D hard to call. This CDR3 comprises 13 residues. The V gene lost 1 base and the J gene lost 0 bases, with 4 bases spanning the gap. Germline CDR1 PRHDT, CDR2 FYEKMQ (reference sequence).

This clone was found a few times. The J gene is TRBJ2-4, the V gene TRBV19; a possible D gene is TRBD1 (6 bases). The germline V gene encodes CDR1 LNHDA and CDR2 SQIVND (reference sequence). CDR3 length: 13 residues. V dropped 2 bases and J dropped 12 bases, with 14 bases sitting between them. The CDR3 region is CASSIRQEIGQYF. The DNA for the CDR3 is TGTGCCAGTAGTATAAGACAGGAGATAGGTCAGTACTTC.

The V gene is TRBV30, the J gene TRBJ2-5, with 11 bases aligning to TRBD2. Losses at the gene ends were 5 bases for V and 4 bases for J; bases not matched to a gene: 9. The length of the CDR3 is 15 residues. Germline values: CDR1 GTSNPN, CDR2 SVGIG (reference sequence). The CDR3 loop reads CAWRTSGGRVETQYF. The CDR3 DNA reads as TGTGCCTGGCGTACTAGCGGGGGCCGGGTAGAGACCCAGTACTTC.

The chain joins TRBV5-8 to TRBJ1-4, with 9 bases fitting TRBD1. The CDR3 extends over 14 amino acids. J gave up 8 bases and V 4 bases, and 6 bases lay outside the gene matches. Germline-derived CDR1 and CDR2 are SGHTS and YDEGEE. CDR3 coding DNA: TGTGCCAGCAGCCCTGGGACAGGGAGCGAAAAACTGTTTTTT. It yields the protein CASSPGTGSEKLFF. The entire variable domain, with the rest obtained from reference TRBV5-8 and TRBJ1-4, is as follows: EAGVTQSPTHLIKTRGQQATLRCSPISGHTSVYWYQQALGLGLQFLLWYDEGEERNRGNFPPRFSGRQFPNYSSELNVNALELEDSALYLCASSPGTGSEKLFFGSGTQLSVL.

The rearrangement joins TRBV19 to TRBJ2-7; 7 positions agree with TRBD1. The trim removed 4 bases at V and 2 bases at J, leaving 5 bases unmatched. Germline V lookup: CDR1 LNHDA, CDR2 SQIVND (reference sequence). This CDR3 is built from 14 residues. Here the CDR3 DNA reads TGTGCCAGTAGTACTCGGACAGGCCCCTACGAGCAGTACTTC. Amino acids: CASSTRTGPYEQYF.

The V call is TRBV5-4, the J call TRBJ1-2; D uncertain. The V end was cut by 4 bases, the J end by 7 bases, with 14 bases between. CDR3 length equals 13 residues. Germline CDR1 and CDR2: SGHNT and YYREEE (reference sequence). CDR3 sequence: CASSPSSVGGYTF. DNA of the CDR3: TGTGCCAGCAGCCCTTCGAGTGTTGGTGGCTACACCTTC. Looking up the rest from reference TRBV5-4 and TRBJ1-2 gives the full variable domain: ETGVTQSPTHLIKTRGQQVTLRCSSQSGHNTVSWYQQALGQGPQFIFQYYREEENGRGNFPPRFSGLQFPNYSSELNVNALELDDSALYLCASSPSSVGGYTFGSGTRLTVV.

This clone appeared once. CDR3 residues: CASTPAGAANEQYF. CDR3 coding DNA: TGTGCCAGCACCCCCGCGGGGGCTGCGAACGAGCAGTACTTC. This chain connects TRBV11-2 to TRBJ2-7; weak D call: TRBD2 (7 bases). CDR1 and CDR2 from the germline V gene are SGHAT and FQNNGV. Between the trimmed V and J ends, which lost 7 bases and 5 bases, there was a span of 18 bases. The CDR3 is 14 residues long.

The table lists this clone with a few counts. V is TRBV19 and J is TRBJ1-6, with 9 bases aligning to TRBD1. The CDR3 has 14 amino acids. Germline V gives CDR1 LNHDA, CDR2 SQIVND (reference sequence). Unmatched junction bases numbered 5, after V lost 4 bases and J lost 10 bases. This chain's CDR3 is CASSRRDRESPLHF. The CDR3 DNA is TGTGCCAGTAGTAGACGGGACAGGGAATCACCCCTCCACTTT.

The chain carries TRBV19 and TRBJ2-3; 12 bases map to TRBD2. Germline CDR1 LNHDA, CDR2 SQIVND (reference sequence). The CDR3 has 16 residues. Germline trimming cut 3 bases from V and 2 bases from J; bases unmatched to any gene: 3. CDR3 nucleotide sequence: TGTGCCAGTAGTATCGGACTAGCGGGACCCACAGATACGCAGTATTTT. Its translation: CASSIGLAGPTDTQYF. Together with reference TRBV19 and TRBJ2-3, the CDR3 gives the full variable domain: DGGITQSPKYLFRKEGQNVTLSCEQNLNHDAMYWYRQDPGQGLRLIYYSQIVNDFQKGDIAEGYSVSREKKESFPLTVTSAQKNPTAFYLCASSIGLAGPTDTQYFGPGTRLTVL.

CDR3 bases: TGTGCCAGCAGCTCTCGGGGGGGTCTCACAGATACGCAGTATTTT. Protein product: CASSSRGGLTDTQYF. The chain combines TRBV7-3 with TRBJ2-3, with 8 bases identical to TRBD2. CDR1 is SGHTA, CDR2 FQGTGA, per germline. This CDR3 has 15 amino acids. V shed 4 bases, J shed 2 bases, and the junction held 5 bases outside the gene matches.

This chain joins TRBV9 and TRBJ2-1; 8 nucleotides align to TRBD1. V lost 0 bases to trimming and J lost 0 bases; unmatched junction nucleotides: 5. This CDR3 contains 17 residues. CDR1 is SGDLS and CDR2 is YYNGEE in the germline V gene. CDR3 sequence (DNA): TGTGCCAGCAGCGTAGGCGCAGGGGGCCTCTCCTACAATGAGCAGTTCTTC. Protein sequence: CASSVGAGGLSYNEQFF.

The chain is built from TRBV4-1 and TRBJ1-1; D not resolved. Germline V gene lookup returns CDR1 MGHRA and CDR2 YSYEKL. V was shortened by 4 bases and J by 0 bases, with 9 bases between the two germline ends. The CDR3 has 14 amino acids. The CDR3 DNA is TGCGCCAGCAGCCGAAAGAACATGAACACTGAAGCTTTCTTT. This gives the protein CASSRKNMNTEAFF.

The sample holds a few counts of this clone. The CDR3 sequence is CASSLRASGLQETQYF. As DNA, the CDR3 is TGTGCCAGCAGTTTGAGAGCTAGCGGATTACAAGAGACCCAGTACTTC. This chain connects TRBV28 to TRBJ2-5; 7 bases line up with TRBD2. V trimming: 3 bases; J trimming: 2 bases; junction bases outside the gene matches: 9. Germline CDR1 and CDR2: MDHEN and SYDVKM. CDR3 length equals 16 residues.

The CDR3 sequence is CASSPEGGQLSGANVLTF. The CDR3 DNA follows: TGCGCCAGCAGCCCGGAGGGGGGACAGCTCTCTGGGGCCAACGTCCTGACTTTC. The V gene is TRBV5-1, the J gene TRBJ2-6; possible D gene TRBD1, 7 bases. The CDR3 has 18 residues. From germline, CDR1 is SGHRS and CDR2 YFSETQ. The V end was cut by 4 bases, the J end by 0 bases, with 17 bases between.

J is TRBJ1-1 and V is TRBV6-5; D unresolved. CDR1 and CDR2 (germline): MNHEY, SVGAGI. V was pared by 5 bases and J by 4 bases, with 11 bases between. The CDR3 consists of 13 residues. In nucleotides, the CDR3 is TGTGCCAGCAGTGAAGGGCGGGTCACTGAAGCTTTCTTT. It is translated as CASSEGRVTEAFF.

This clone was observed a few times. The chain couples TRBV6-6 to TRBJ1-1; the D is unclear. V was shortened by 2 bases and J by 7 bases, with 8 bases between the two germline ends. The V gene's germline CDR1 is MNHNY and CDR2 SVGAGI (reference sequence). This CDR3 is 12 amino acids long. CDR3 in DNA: TGTGCCAGCAGTTACGCCAGGAATGAAGCTTTCTTT. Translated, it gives CASSYARNEAFF.

The DNA for the CDR3 is TGTGCCAGCAGTTTATCGACAGGCCCCCAGGGAGGCTACACCTTC. Its protein product is CASSLSTGPQGGYTF. The chain employs TRBV27 and TRBJ1-2; perhaps TRBD1 as D (6 bases). Trimming pared 0 bases from V and 8 bases from J, leaving 16 bases between. There are 15 residues in the CDR3. CDR1 and CDR2 from the germline V gene are MNHEY and SMNVEV (reference sequence).

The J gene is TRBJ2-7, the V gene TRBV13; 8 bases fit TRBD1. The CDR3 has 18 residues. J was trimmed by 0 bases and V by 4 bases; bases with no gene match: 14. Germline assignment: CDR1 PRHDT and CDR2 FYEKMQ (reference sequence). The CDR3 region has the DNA TGTGCCAGCAGCTCGGGCTTCTACAGGGGGGAAATCTCCTACGAGCAGTACTTC. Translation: CASSSGFYRGEISYEQYF.